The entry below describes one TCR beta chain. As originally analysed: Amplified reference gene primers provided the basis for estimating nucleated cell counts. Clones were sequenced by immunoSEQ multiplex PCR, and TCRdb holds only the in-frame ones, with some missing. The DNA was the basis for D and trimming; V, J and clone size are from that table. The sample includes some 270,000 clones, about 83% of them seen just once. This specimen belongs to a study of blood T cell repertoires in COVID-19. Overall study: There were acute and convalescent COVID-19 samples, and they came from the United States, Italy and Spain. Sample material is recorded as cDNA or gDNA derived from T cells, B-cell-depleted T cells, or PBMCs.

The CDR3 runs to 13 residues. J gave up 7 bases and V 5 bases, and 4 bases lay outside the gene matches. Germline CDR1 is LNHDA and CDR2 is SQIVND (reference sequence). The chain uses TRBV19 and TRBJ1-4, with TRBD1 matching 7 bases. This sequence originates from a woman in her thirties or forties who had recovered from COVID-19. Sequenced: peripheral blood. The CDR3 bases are TGTGCCAGTAGTGACAGGGAACGTGAAAAACTGTTTTTT. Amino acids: CASSDREREKLFF.